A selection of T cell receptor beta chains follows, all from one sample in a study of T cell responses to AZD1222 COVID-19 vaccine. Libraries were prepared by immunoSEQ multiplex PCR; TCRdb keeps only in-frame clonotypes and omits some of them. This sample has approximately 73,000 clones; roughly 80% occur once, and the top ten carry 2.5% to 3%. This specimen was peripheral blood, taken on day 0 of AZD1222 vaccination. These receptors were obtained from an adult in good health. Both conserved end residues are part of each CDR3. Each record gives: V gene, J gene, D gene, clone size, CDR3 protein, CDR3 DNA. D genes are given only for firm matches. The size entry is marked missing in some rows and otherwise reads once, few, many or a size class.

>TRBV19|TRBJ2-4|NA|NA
CASSPGRTLAKNIQYF
TGTGCCAGTAGTCCAGGACGGACTCTAGCCAAAAACATTCAGTACTTC
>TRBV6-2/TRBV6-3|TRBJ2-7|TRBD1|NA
CASSYGQGDEQYF
TGTGCCAGCAGTTACGGGCAGGGGGATGAGCAGTACTTC
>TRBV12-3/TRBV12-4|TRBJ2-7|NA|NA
CASSLSGGYEQYF
TGTGCCAGCAGTTTATCGGGTGGCTACGAGCAGTACTTC
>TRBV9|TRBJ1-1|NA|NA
CASSVVADGTEAFF
TGTGCCAGCAGCGTAGTGGCAGATGGGACTGAAGCTTTCTTT
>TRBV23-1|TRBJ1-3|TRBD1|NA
CASSHLATGLRSGNTIYF
TGCGCCAGCAGTCACCTCGCGACAGGGTTGCGCTCTGGAAACACCATATATTTT
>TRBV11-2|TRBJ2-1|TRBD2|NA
CASSLSAGALRGEQFF
TGTGCCAGCAGCTTATCAGCGGGAGCCCTCCGGGGTGAGCAGTTCTTC
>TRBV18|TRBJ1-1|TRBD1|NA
CASSPDSGTGGSAEAFF
TGTGCCAGCTCACCGGACTCCGGGACAGGGGGCTCGGCTGAAGCTTTCTTT
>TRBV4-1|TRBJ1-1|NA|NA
CASSQVRDTEAFF
TGCGCCAGCAGCCAAGTCAGGGACACTGAAGCTTTCTTT
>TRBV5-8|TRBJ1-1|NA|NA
CASSPGMRDAEAFF
TGTGCCAGCAGCCCCGGTATGCGGGACGCTGAAGCTTTCTTT
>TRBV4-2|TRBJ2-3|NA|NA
CASSQVRTNDWGEPTDTQYF
TGTGCCAGCAGCCAAGTCCGGACAAATGATTGGGGGGAACCCACAGATACGCAGTATTTT
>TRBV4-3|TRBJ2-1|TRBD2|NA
CASSRLAGERSNEQFF
TGCGCCAGCAGCCGACTAGCGGGAGAAAGGAGCAATGAGCAGTTCTTC
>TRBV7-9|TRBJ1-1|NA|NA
CASSWVRVHTEAFF
TGTGCCAGCAGCTGGGTCAGGGTGCACACTGAAGCTTTCTTT
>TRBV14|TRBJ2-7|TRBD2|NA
CASSALGREEQYF
TGTGCCAGCAGCGCATTGGGGAGGGAGGAGCAGTACTTC
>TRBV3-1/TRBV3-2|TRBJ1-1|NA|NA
CASSRRVVGGNTEAFF
TGTGCCAGCAGCCGTCGTGTCGTGGGGGGGAACACTGAAGCTTTCTTT
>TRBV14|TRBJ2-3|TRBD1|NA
CASSQDGTGRTDTQYF
TGTGCCAGCAGCCAAGATGGGACAGGGCGCACAGATACGCAGTATTTT
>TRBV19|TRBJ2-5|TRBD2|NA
CASSGLAGGSDEETQYF
TGTGCCAGTAGCGGACTAGCGGGAGGTAGCGACGAGGAGACCCAGTACTTC
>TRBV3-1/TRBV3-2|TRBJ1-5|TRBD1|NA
CASSQEGGVRGRQDQPQHF
TGTGCCAGCAGCCAAGAAGGTGGTGTCAGGGGGCGCCAGGATCAGCCCCAGCATTTT
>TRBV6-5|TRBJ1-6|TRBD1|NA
CASSYVGAGGSPLHF
TGTGCCAGCAGTTACGTAGGGGCAGGGGGCTCACCCCTCCACTTT
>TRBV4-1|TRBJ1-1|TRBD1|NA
CASRATGVTEAFF
TGCGCCAGCAGGGCCACAGGGGTCACTGAAGCTTTCTTT
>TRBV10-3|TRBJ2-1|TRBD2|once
CAIGTTPLEQFF
TGTGCCATCGGGACTACCCCTCTTGAGCAGTTCTTC
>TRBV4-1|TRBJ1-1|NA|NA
CASSQPFRGASTEAFF
TGCGCCAGCAGCCAGCCTTTTCGAGGGGCGTCCACTGAAGCTTTCTTT
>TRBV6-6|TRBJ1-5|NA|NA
CASEIRGQPQHF
TGTGCCAGTGAGATCCGAGGGCAGCCCCAGCATTTT
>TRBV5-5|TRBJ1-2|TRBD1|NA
CASYRGAFYGYTF
TGTGCCAGTTACAGGGGGGCCTTCTATGGCTACACCTTC
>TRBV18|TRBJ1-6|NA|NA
CASSPAGVDSPLHF
TGTGCCAGCTCACCAGCAGGGGTCGATTCACCCCTCCACTTT
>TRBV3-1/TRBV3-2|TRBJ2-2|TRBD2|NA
CASSRLAGGPRDTGELFF
TGTGCCAGCAGCCGGTTAGCGGGGGGGCCTAGGGACACCGGGGAGCTGTTTTTT
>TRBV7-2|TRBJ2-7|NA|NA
CASSSAGGLGTYEQYF
TGTGCCAGCAGCTCAGCAGGGGGACTGGGGACCTACGAGCAGTACTTC
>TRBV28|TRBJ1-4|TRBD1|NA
CASGQGQYEKLFF
TGTGCCAGCGGACAGGGGCAGTATGAAAAACTGTTTTTT
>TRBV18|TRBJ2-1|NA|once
CASSPPIGGAVSYNEQFF
TGTGCCAGCTCACCACCTATCGGCGGGGCGGTATCCTACAATGAGCAGTTCTTC
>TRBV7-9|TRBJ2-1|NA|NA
CASSLARIAVNEQFF
TGTGCCAGCAGCTTAGCCCGGATAGCGGTTAATGAGCAGTTCTTC
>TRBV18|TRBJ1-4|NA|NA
CASSPILHGEKLFF
TGTGCCAGCTCACCAATCCTCCATGGGGAAAAACTGTTTTTT
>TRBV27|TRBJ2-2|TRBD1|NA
CASSHSGGTGELFF
TGTGCCAGCAGTCATTCAGGGGGCACCGGGGAGCTGTTTTTT
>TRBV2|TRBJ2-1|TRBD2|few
CASSEFTSGNNEQFF
TGTGCCAGCAGTGAATTTACTAGCGGGAACAATGAGCAGTTCTTC
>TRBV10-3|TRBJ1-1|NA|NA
CAIGRGTEAFF
TGTGCCATCGGGCGGGGCACTGAAGCTTTCTTT
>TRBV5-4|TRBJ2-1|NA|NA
CASSGAGPSADNEQFF
TGTGCCAGCAGCGGGGCGGGCCCTAGCGCGGACAATGAGCAGTTCTTC
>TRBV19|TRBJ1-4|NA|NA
CASSYRYRDEKLFF
TGTGCCAGTAGTTACAGGTACAGAGATGAAAAACTGTTTTTT
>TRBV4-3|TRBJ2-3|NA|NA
CASSPAQVSNTDTQYF
TGCGCCAGCAGCCCAGCACAGGTTTCCAACACAGATACGCAGTATTTT
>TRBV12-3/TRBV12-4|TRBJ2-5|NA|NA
CASSIETQYF
TGTGCCAGCAGTATAGAGACCCAGTACTTC
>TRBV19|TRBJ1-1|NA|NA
CASSIGRVGRGQGTEAFF
TGTGCCAGTAGTATCGGCCGCGTTGGAAGGGGACAAGGCACTGAAGCTTTCTTT
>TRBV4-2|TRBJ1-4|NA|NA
CASSQDPGSTLATNEKLFF
TGTGCCAGCAGCCAAGATCCGGGTTCTACACTTGCAACTAATGAAAAACTGTTTTTT
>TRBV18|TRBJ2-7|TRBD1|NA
CASSLGQGQGYEQYF
TGTGCCAGCTCACTCGGACAGGGACAGGGGTACGAGCAGTACTTC
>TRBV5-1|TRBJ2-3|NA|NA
CASSLGGLEADTQYF
TGCGCCAGCAGCTTGGGCGGGCTCGAGGCAGATACGCAGTATTTT
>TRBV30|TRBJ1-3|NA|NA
CAWSNRRLSGNTIYF
TGTGCCTGGAGTAATCGCCGGTTATCTGGAAACACCATATATTTT
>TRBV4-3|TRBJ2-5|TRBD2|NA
CASSQGTSVRETQYF
TGCGCCAGCAGCCAGGGGACTAGCGTCCGGGAGACCCAGTACTTC
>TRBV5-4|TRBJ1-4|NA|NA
CASSPGQRGTNEKLFF
TGTGCCAGCAGCCCTGGACAGAGAGGGACTAATGAAAAACTGTTTTTT
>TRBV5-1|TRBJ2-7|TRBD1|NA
CASSLKPPGQVPSSYEQYF
TGCGCCAGCAGCTTGAAGCCCCCGGGACAGGTTCCAAGCTCCTACGAGCAGTACTTC
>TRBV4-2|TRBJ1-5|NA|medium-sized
CASSQINQPQHF
TGTGCCAGCAGCCAAATCAATCAGCCCCAGCATTTT
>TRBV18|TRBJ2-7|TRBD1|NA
CASSPDRDYEQYF
TGTGCCAGCTCACCGGACAGGGACTACGAGCAGTACTTC
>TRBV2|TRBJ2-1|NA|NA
CASSSDSNEQFF
TGTGCCAGCAGTTCCGACTCGAATGAGCAGTTCTTC
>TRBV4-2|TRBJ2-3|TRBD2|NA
CASSPISGGALGDTQYF
TGTGCCAGCAGCCCAATTAGCGGGGGGGCCCTGGGGGATACGCAGTATTTT
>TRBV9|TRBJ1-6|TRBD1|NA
CASRAGTGDNSPLHF
TGTGCCAGCAGAGCCGGGACAGGGGATAATTCACCCCTCCACTTT
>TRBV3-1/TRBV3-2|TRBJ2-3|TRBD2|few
CASSPGTRGFGTQYF
TGTGCCAGCAGTCCCGGGACTAGGGGATTTGGTACGCAGTATTTT
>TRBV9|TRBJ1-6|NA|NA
CASSVGTLEGPYNSPLHF
TGTGCCAGCAGCGTAGGCACCCTCGAGGGTCCCTATAATTCACCCCTCCACTTT
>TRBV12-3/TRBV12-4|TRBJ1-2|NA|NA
CASRGMNYGYTF
TGTGCCAGCAGGGGGATGAACTATGGCTACACCTTC